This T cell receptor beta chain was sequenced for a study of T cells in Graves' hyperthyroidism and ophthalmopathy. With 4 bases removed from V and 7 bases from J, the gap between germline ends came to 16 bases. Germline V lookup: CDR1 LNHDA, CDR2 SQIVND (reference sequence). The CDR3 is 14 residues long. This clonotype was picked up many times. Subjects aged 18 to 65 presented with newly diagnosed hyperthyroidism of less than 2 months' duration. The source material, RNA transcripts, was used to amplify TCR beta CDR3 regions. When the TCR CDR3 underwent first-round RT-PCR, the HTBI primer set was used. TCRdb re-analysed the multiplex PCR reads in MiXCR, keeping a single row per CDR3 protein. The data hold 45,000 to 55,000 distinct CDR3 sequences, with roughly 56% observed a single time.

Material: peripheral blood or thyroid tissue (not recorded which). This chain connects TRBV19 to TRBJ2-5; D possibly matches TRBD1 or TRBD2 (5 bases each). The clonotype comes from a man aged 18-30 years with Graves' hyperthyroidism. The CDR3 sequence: CASSTPGPPGTQYF. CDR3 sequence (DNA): TGTGCCAGTAGTACTCCGGGACCCCCAGGGACCCAGTACTTC. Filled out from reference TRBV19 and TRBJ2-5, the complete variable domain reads DGGITQSPKYLFRKEGQNVTLSCEQNLNHDAMYWYRQDPGQGLRLIYYSQIVNDFQKGDIAEGYSVSREKKESFPLTVTSAQKNPTAFYLCASSTPGPPGTQYFGPGTRLLVL.